Shown below are 29 T cell receptor beta chains from a single sample sequenced in a study of blood T cell repertoires in COVID-19. TCRdb keeps only in-frame clones here, not all; method: immunoSEQ multiplex PCR. Altogether approximately 250,000 clones are present, around nine tenths being singletons, with the ten largest covering roughly a tenth. Sequenced input: peripheral blood. The source of these receptors is a woman aged 65 to 85 with COVID-19, enrolled during active disease.

The chain employs TRBV6-6 and TRBJ2-7, with D possibly TRBD1 on 6 matching bases. CDR1 and CDR2 from the germline V gene are MNHNY and SVGAGI (reference sequence). V lost 2 bases to trimming and J lost 0 bases, with 8 bases between them. This CDR3 contains 14 residues. The CDR3 DNA is TGTGCCAGCAGTTACGGGACACGCTCCTACGAGCAGTACTTC. It encodes CASSYGTRSYEQYF.

The J gene is TRBJ2-7, the V gene TRBV30, with D tentatively TRBD2 (5 bases). Trimming pared 6 bases from V and 0 bases from J, leaving 9 bases between. Germline V CDR1 and CDR2: GTSNPN, SVGIG (reference sequence). The CDR3 runs 12 residues. The CDR3 DNA reads TGTGCCTGCCACGGACTCTCCTACGAGCAGTACTTC. It translates to CACHGLSYEQYF. The full variable domain, with the rest looked up from reference TRBV30 and TRBJ2-7, is SQTIHQWPATLVQPVGSPLSLECTVEGTSNPNLYWYRQAAGRGLQLLFYSVGIGQISSEVPQNLSASRPQDRQFILSSKKLLLSDSGFYLCACHGLSYEQYFGPGTRLTVT.

This chain links TRBV28 with TRBJ1-2; 9 bases map to TRBD1. CDR1 is MDHEN and CDR2 is SYDVKM in the germline V gene. This CDR3 spans 15 amino acids. Trimming removed 3 bases from V and 2 bases from J; junction bases left unmatched: 4. The CDR3 protein is CASSFGTGLNYGYTF. CDR3 bases: TGTGCCAGCAGTTTCGGGACAGGGTTAAACTATGGCTACACCTTC.

This clone has more than one count but fewer than ten. The V call is TRBV6-5, the J call TRBJ1-5; TRBD1 matches 7 bases. The CDR3 length is 15 residues. V gave up 2 bases and J gave up 2 bases; unmatched junction bases: 3. The germline gives CDR1 MNHEY, CDR2 SVGAGI. CDR3 bases: TGTGCCAGCAGTTACGGGCAGGGGGGCAATCAGCCCCAGCATTTT. This codes for CASSYGQGGNQPQHF.

This chain joins TRBV29-1 and TRBJ2-5, with D uncertain. CDR1 and CDR2 (germline): SQVTM, ANQGSEA. V dropped 7 bases and J dropped 2 bases, with 17 bases sitting between them. The CDR3 covers 14 residues. Written as DNA, the CDR3 is TGCAGCGCTCTTGTGGGCGCCTCACAAGAGACCCAGTACTTC. Its protein is CSALVGASQETQYF. The entire variable domain, with the rest obtained from reference TRBV29-1 and TRBJ2-5, is as follows: SAVISQKPSRDICQRGTSLTIQCQVDSQVTMMFWYRQQPGQSLTLIATANQGSEATYESGFVIDKFPISRPNLTFSTLTVSNMSPEDSSIYLCSALVGASQETQYFGPGTRLLVL.

This chain uses TRBV2 with TRBJ1-3; 7 positions match TRBD1. The germline V gene has CDR1 SNHLY and CDR2 FYNNEI. This CDR3 comprises 13 residues. Trimming took 5 bases from V and 8 from J; bases not matched to a gene: 6. CDR3 in amino acids: CASSTTGPHTIYF. The CDR3 nucleotides read TGTGCCAGCAGTACGACAGGGCCGCACACCATATATTTT.

The chain has TRBV5-1 and TRBJ2-5, with 9 bases fitting TRBD1. CDR3 length: 14 amino acids. Losses at the gene ends were 3 bases for V and 5 bases for J; bases not matched to a gene: 5. Germline CDR1 SGHRS, CDR2 YFSETQ. The CDR3 loop reads CASSYNGQGETQYF. The CDR3 nucleotides read TGCGCCAGCAGCTACAATGGACAGGGGGAGACCCAGTACTTC.

The rearrangement joins TRBV15 to TRBJ1-2, with 8 bases fitting TRBD1. The J segment lost 4 bases and the V segment lost 5 bases, leaving 3 bases of the junction unmatched. CDR3 length: 13 amino acids. Germline CDR1 reads LNHNV; CDR2 reads YYDKDF (reference sequence). The CDR3: CATSEGQAYGYTF. The CDR3 DNA reads TGTGCCACCAGCGAGGGACAGGCCTATGGCTACACCTTC. Drawing the rest from reference TRBV15 and TRBJ1-2, the complete variable domain is DAMVIQNPRYQVTQFGKPVTLSCSQTLNHNVMYWYQQKSSQAPKLLFHYYDKDFNNEADTPDNFQSRRPNTSFCFLDIRSPGLGDTAMYLCATSEGQAYGYTFGSGTRLTVV.

The rearrangement joins TRBV5-1 to TRBJ2-5; D is perhaps TRBD1 (5 bases). The germline V and J ends were trimmed by 4 bases and 2 bases, with 15 bases remaining between them. This CDR3 comprises 15 residues. Germline V lookup: CDR1 SGHRS, CDR2 YFSETQ. Written as DNA, the CDR3 is TGCGCCAGCAGCCAGGGAAGGGGCCCACAAGAGACCCAGTACTTC. As protein: CASSQGRGPQETQYF.

This clone was detected a few times. The chain couples TRBV5-5 to TRBJ1-4, with no clear D. V was clipped by 1 base and J by 1 base, with 8 bases between them. The length of the CDR3 is 15 residues. CDR1 and CDR2 (germline): SGHKS, YYEKEE (reference sequence). The chain's CDR3 is CASSLTGRTNEKLFF. Here the CDR3 DNA reads TGTGCCAGCAGCTTGACCGGTAGAACTAATGAAAAACTGTTTTTT.

The rearrangement uses TRBV6-5 and TRBJ2-2; TRBD2 aligns across 9 bases. The CDR3 consists of 16 residues. V was pared by 2 bases and J by 6 bases, with 7 bases of the junction left unmatched. CDR1 is MNHEY, CDR2 SVGAGI, per germline. Here the CDR3 reads CASSYGLAGTPGELFF. In DNA, the CDR3 is TGTGCCAGCAGTTACGGTCTAGCGGGAACCCCCGGGGAGCTGTTTTTT.

The V gene is TRBV3-1 (or the pseudogene TRBV3-2), the J gene TRBJ2-7, with 9 bases fitting TRBD1. The CDR3 consists of 16 residues. After removal of 1 base from V and 4 bases from J, the junction contained 8 bases not matched to a gene. Germline CDR1 reads LGHDT; CDR2 reads YNNKEL (reference sequence). CDR3 coding DNA: TGTGCCAGCAGCCAAGGACGAGGACAGGGGTTTTACGAGCAGTACTTC. Translated, it gives CASSQGRGQGFYEQYF.

The V and J genes are TRBV7-2 and TRBJ1-2; 8 positions agree with TRBD1. Trimming removed 5 bases from V and 7 bases from J; junction bases left unmatched: 3. The CDR3 sequence is 12 residues long. In germline, CDR1 is SGHTA, CDR2 FQGNSA. For the CDR3, the DNA is TGTGCCAGCAGCGGAGACAGGGGTGGCTACACCTTC. Amino acid sequence: CASSGDRGGYTF. The whole variable domain, remainder taken from reference TRBV7-2 and TRBJ1-2, is GAGVSQSPSNKVTEKGKDVELRCDPISGHTALYWYRQSLGQGLEFLIYFQGNSAPDKSGLPSDRFSAERTGGSVSTLTIQRTQQEDSAVYLCASSGDRGGYTFGSGTRLTVV.

This chain links TRBV5-1 with TRBJ2-4; 8 nucleotides align to TRBD1. The length of the CDR3 is 15 residues. V lost 4 bases and J lost 8; bases outside the gene matches: 11. Germline V gene data show CDR1 as SGHRS and CDR2 as YFSETQ. For the CDR3, the DNA is TGCGCCAGCAGCCAAAATCTTGGGACAGGAGACATTCAGTACTTC. Residues: CASSQNLGTGDIQYF.

The chain is built from TRBV15 and TRBJ2-2; the match to TRBD2 covers 14 bases. The V gene's germline CDR1 is LNHNV and CDR2 YYDKDF (reference sequence). The CDR3 has 19 amino acids. V trimming: 1 base; J trimming: 1 base; junction bases outside the gene matches: 5. The CDR3: CATSRGTSGRRKNTGELFF. CDR3 sequence (DNA): TGTGCCACCAGCAGAGGGACTAGCGGGAGGCGTAAGAACACCGGGGAGCTGTTTTTT.

With respect to this clone: The sample holds other DNA sequences that translate to the same CDR3. CDR3 in amino acids: CASSLGTGGRIGGYTF. As DNA, the CDR3 is TGTGCCAGCAGCTTAGGTACAGGGGGGCGGATAGGGGGCTACACCTTC. The chain employs TRBV11-2 and TRBJ1-2; 8 bases map to TRBD1. Per germline, CDR1 SGHAT and CDR2 FQNNGV. The ends lost 1 base at V and 8 bases at J; junction bases unmatched: 12. This CDR3 comprises 16 residues.

The V gene is TRBV6-5, the J gene TRBJ2-2; D is perhaps TRBD2 (5 bases). Per the germline V gene, CDR1 is MNHEY and CDR2 is SVGAGI. CDR3 length: 15 amino acids. Trimming stripped 3 bases from V and 4 bases from J, with 12 bases between. CDR3 protein: CASSYGGWPTGELFF. CDR3 DNA sequence: TGTGCCAGCAGTTATGGCGGGTGGCCCACCGGGGAGCTGTTTTTT.

The CDR3, as DNA: TGTGCCACCAGCATCCCCGCAGATACGCAGTATTTT. It codes for CATSIPADTQYF. The chain joins TRBV15 to TRBJ2-3; D remains ambiguous. CDR1 is LNHNV, CDR2 YYDKDF, per germline (reference sequence). The germline V and J ends were trimmed by 4 bases and 4 bases, with 6 bases remaining between them. The CDR3 spans 12 residues.

V usage is TRBV7-2 and J usage is TRBJ2-5; D may be TRBD2 (5 bases). V lost 3 bases to trimming and J lost 2 bases, with 10 bases between them. Germline-derived CDR1 and CDR2 are SGHTA and FQGNSA. CDR3 length equals 14 residues. CDR3 loop: CASSFPGVQETQYF. CDR3 nucleotide sequence: TGTGCCAGCAGCTTCCCCGGGGTGCAAGAGACCCAGTACTTC. The variable domain in full, completed from reference TRBV7-2 and TRBJ2-5, reads GAGVSQSPSNKVTEKGKDVELRCDPISGHTALYWYRQSLGQGLEFLIYFQGNSAPDKSGLPSDRFSAERTGGSVSTLTIQRTQQEDSAVYLCASSFPGVQETQYFGPGTRLLVL.

With regard to this clone: The same CDR3 arises from other DNA sequences in this sample as well. V gene TRBV18 combines with J gene TRBJ2-3, with D unclear. The CDR3 spans 12 residues. The germline V and J ends were trimmed by 2 bases and 5 bases, with 5 bases remaining between them. In germline, CDR1 is KGHSH, CDR2 LQKENI. In DNA, the CDR3 is TGTGCCAGCTCACCATCAGGAGATACGCAGTATTTT. It specifies CASSPSGDTQYF.

The chain has TRBV3-1 (or the pseudogene TRBV3-2) and TRBJ1-3; TRBD1 agrees at 7 bases. This CDR3 has 17 residues. The germline V gene has CDR1 LGHDT and CDR2 YNNKEL (reference sequence). V was clipped by 3 bases and J by 0 bases; unmatched bases: 8. The CDR3, as DNA: TGTGCCAGCAGCCACGGATGGGACAGAACCTCTGGAAACACCATATATTTT. Its translation is CASSHGWDRTSGNTIYF.

The chain couples TRBV7-9 to TRBJ2-7; 9 bases are shared with TRBD1. With 1 base clipped from V and 5 bases from J, the junction kept 6 bases outside the gene matches. This CDR3 spans 15 amino acids. Per germline, CDR1 SEHNR and CDR2 FQNEAQ (reference sequence). Here the CDR3 reads CASSLVQGANHEQYF. The CDR3 DNA reads TGTGCCAGCAGCTTAGTACAGGGGGCTAACCACGAGCAGTACTTC.

V is TRBV19 and J is TRBJ1-2; 7 bases align to TRBD1. CDR1 is LNHDA, CDR2 SQIVND, per germline (reference sequence). CDR3 size: 14 residues. The J segment lost 8 bases and the V segment lost 3 bases, leaving 9 bases of the junction unmatched. CDR3 region: CASSIGGGVKGYTF. The CDR3 region has the DNA TGTGCCAGTAGTATCGGAGGGGGCGTTAAAGGCTACACCTTC.

V gene TRBV24-1 combines with J gene TRBJ2-7; TRBD2 might be the D (7 bases). Germline V gives CDR1 KGHDR, CDR2 SFDVKD. This CDR3 has 15 amino acids. Between the trimmed V and J ends, which lost 1 base and 6 bases, there was a span of 15 bases. CDR3 DNA: TGTGCCACCAGTGATTTAGGGGGGGTAGTGGGCGAGCAGTACTTC. Encoded protein: CATSDLGGVVGEQYF.

The chain joins TRBV9 to TRBJ2-1, with D possibly TRBD2 on 5 matching bases. CDR3 length: 16 residues. V gave up 0 bases and J gave up 6 bases, with 16 bases separating them. Germline CDR1 reads SGDLS; CDR2 reads YYNGEE. Written as DNA, the CDR3 is TGTGCCAGCAGCGTAGTGGACTCGCGATGGGGCAATGAGCAGTTCTTC. Its protein is CASSVVDSRWGNEQFF.

The chain recombines TRBV7-3 with TRBJ2-5, with 10 nucleotides matching TRBD2. V was pared by 5 bases and J by 0 bases, with 3 bases of the junction left unmatched. The germline gives CDR1 SGHTA, CDR2 FQGTGA. CDR3 size: 15 residues. The CDR3 DNA reads as TGTGCCAGCAGCCCCGGGACTAGCGACCAAGAGACCCAGTACTTC. Amino acids: CASSPGTSDQETQYF.

V usage is TRBV28 and J usage is TRBJ1-1, with D hard to call. The germline V gene encodes CDR1 MDHEN and CDR2 SYDVKM. Trimming removed 3 bases from V and 6 bases from J, with 11 bases in between. The CDR3 has 13 residues. The DNA for the CDR3 is TGTGCCAGCAGTTTTAGTTTTTCCGCTGAAGCTTTCTTT. Residues: CASSFSFSAEAFF.

This clone was seen a few times. DNA for the CDR3: TGCGCCAGCAGCTCTCTGGGAGGCACTGAAGCTTTCTTT. It yields the protein CASSSLGGTEAFF. V usage is TRBV5-1 and J usage is TRBJ1-1; D not resolved. Germline loops: CDR1 SGHRS, CDR2 YFSETQ. V lost 3 bases and J lost 4, with 10 bases in between. The CDR3 extends over 13 amino acids.

The chain joins TRBV7-8 to TRBJ2-3; 7 bases fit TRBD2. This CDR3 contains 16 residues. V was pared by 1 base and J by 2 bases, with 6 bases of the junction left unmatched. The germline V gene has CDR1 SGHVS and CDR2 FQNEAQ. CDR3 loop: CASSLVERDDTDTQYF. DNA of the CDR3: TGTGCCAGCAGCTTAGTGGAGCGGGACGACACAGATACGCAGTATTTT.